Listed below are T cell receptor beta chains from one sample, sequenced in a study of CD8 T cells in Susac syndrome. TCRdb processed the immunoSEQ multiplex PCR reads anew with MiXCR; each CDR3 protein has one entry. The profile shows approximately 190,000 distinct CDR3 sequences, approximately 95% of them singletons. The sequenced material came from CD8+ T cells from PBMCs. Receptors originate from a human donor with Susac syndrome. Both conserved end residues are part of each CDR3. The order of the fields is J gene, D gene, clone size, V gene, CDR3 DNA, CDR3 protein. The D gene is left open where the match is weak. Size is omitted from some rows. Given values are once, few, many or a class for expanded clones.

>TRBJ2-1|.|.|TRBV28
TGTGCCAGCAGTTTAACGGACGAGGCTCCTGAGCAGTTCTTC
CASSLTDEAPEQFF
>TRBJ1-6|.|.|TRBV9
TGTGCCAGCAGCGTAGCAGAGCGTCAGCAAGATTCACCCCTCCACTTT
CASSVAERQQDSPLHF
>TRBJ2-5|TRBD2|.|TRBV5-6
TGTGCCAGCAGCTTGCAGCTAGCGGGGGGGAAGGAGACCCAGTACTTC
CASSLQLAGGKETQYF
>TRBJ2-7|.|.|TRBV20-1
TGCAGTGCTAACGGCTTGGACGAGCAGTACTTC
CSANGLDEQYF
>TRBJ2-2|TRBD2|.|TRBV10-3
TGTGCCATCAGTACTAGCGGGGAACCCGGGGAGCTGTTTTTT
CAISTSGEPGELFF
>TRBJ2-7|.|.|TRBV5-5
TGTGCCAGCAGCTTAGTCCGACAAGCCTACGAGCAGTACTTC
CASSLVRQAYEQYF
>TRBJ2-3|.|.|TRBV4-1
TGCGCCAGCAGCCAAGTCGACTCGTCCCCCACAGATACGCAGTATTTT
CASSQVDSSPTDTQYF
>TRBJ2-3|.|once|TRBV7-7
TGTGCTAGCAGCTTCCAGAGCACAGATACGCAGTATTTT
CASSFQSTDTQYF
>TRBJ2-7|.|.|TRBV27
TGTGCCAGCAGTTTATCGTCGGGAGTCTACGAGCAGTACTTC
CASSLSSGVYEQYF
>TRBJ2-1|TRBD2|.|TRBV4-1
TGCGCCAGCAGCCAAGACCCAGCGGGGGATCCGGGTGAGCAGTTCTTC
CASSQDPAGDPGEQFF
>TRBJ1-1|.|once|TRBV3-1
TGTGCCAGCAGCCAAGATTGGGTGGACAGTGCCGATGAAGCTTTCTTT
CASSQDWVDSADEAFF
>TRBJ2-1|TRBD2|.|TRBV13
TGTGCCAGCAGCTTAGCTAGCGGGGGGGCCTGGTTCAATGAGCAGTTCTTC
CASSLASGGAWFNEQFF
>TRBJ2-3|.|.|TRBV4-1
TGCGCCAGCAGCCAATATAAAAACCCACCCATAGATACGCAGTATTTT
CASSQYKNPPIDTQYF
>TRBJ2-7|.|.|TRBV5-6
TGTGCCAGCAGCTTGGACCCTGCCTACGAGCAGTACTTC
CASSLDPAYEQYF
>TRBJ1-2|TRBD1|.|TRBV9
TGTGCCAGCAGCGTAGCAACAGGGGTTTATGGCTACACCTTC
CASSVATGVYGYTF
>TRBJ2-1|TRBD1|.|TRBV6-1
TGTGCCAGCATGGGGGGACAGGGTATTATCCGAAACAGTGAGCAGTTCTTC
CASMGGQGIIRNSEQFF
>TRBJ2-6|.|.|TRBV30
TGTGCCTGGAGCCCGGGTCTATCTGGGGCCAACGTCCTGACTTTC
CAWSPGLSGANVLTF
>TRBJ2-5|.|once|TRBV30
TGTGCCTGGGGTTACTTGGACTCCTTTCAAGAGACCCAGTACTTC
CAWGYLDSFQETQYF
>TRBJ2-3|.|.|TRBV18
TGTGCCAGCTCACCACCGATCGACAGCACAGATACGCAGTATTTT
CASSPPIDSTDTQYF
>TRBJ2-1|.|.|TRBV28
TGTGCCAGCAGTTCTCACAGGGTGATTGACAATGAGCAGTTCTTC
CASSSHRVIDNEQFF
>TRBJ2-7|TRBD2|.|TRBV9
TGTGCCAGCAGCGTAGGCTCTAGCGGGGGATACGAGCAGTACTTC
CASSVGSSGGYEQYF
>TRBJ1-1|.|.|TRBV7-9
TGTGCCAGCAGTCACAGGGCTGGGACTGAAGCTTTCTTT
CASSHRAGTEAFF
>TRBJ2-7|TRBD1|.|TRBV19
TGTGCCAGTAGTATACCCGGGACAGGAATATACGAGCAGTACTTC
CASSIPGTGIYEQYF
>TRBJ2-3|TRBD2|.|TRBV5-1
TGCGCCAGCAGCTTGACTAGCGGGGGCCCTACCACAGATACGCAGTATTTT
CASSLTSGGPTTDTQYF
>TRBJ2-1|TRBD2|.|TRBV3-1
TGTGCCAGCAGCCACGCTAGCGGGAGTCCCTACAATGAGCAGTTCTTC
CASSHASGSPYNEQFF
>TRBJ2-3|.|.|TRBV29-1
TGCAGCGGGAACCCGGGACATAGGGATACGCAGTATTTT
CSGNPGHRDTQYF
>TRBJ1-1|.|.|TRBV9
TGTGCCAGCAGTGACGGACAGAACACTGAAGCTTTCTTT
CASSDGQNTEAFF
>TRBJ2-5|.|.|TRBV5-1
TGCGCCAGCAGCTTGGAAGGGCTGCCTGGGTCAGAGACCCAGTACTTC
CASSLEGLPGSETQYF